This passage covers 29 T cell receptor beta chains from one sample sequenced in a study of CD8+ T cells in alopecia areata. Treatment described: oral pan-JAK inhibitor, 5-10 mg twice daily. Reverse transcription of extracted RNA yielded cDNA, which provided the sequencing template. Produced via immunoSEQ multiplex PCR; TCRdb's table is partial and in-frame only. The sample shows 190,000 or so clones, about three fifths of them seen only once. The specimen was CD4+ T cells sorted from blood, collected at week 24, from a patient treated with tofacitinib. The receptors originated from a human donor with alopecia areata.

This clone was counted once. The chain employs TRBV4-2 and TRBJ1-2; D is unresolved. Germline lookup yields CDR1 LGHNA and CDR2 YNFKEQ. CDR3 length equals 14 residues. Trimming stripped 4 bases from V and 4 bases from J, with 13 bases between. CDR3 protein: CASSRRLAGYGYTF. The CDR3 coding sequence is TGTGCCAGCAGCCGACGGCTGGCTGGCTATGGCTACACCTTC.

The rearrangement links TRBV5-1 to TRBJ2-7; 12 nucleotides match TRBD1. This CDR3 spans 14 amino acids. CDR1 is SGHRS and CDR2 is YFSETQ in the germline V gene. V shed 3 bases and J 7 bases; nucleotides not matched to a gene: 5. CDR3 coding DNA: TGCGCCAGCAGCTCCGGGACAGGGGGCTGGGAGCAGTACTTC. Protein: CASSSGTGGWEQYF. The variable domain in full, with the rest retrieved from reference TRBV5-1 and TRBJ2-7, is KAGVTQTPRYLIKTRGQQVTLSCSPISGHRSVSWYQQTPGQGLQFLFEYFSETQRNKGNFPGRFSGRQFSNSRSEMNVSTLELGDSALYLCASSSGTGGWEQYFGPGTRLTVT.

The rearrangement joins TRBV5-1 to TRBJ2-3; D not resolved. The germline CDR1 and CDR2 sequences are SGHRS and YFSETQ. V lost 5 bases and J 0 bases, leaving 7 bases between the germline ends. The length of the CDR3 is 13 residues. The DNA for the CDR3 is TGCGCCAGCAGTCAGGACAGCACAGATACGCAGTATTTT. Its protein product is CASSQDSTDTQYF.

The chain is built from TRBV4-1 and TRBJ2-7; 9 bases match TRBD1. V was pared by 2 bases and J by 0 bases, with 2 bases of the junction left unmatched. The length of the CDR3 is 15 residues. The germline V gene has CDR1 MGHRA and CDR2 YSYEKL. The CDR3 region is CASSQPGQGSYEQYF. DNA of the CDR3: TGCGCCAGCAGCCAACCGGGACAGGGCTCCTACGAGCAGTACTTC.

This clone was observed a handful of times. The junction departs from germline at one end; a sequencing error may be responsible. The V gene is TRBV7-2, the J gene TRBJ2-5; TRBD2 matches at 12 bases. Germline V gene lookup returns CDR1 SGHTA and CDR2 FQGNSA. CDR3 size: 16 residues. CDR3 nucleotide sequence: TGTGCCAGCAGCCTAGCGGGGGGGAGGGGCCAAGAGACCCAGTACTTC. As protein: CASSLAGGRGQETQYF.

Here the CDR3 DNA reads TGTGCCAGCAGCCGGGAGTTTGGTATCGATGGCTACACCTTC. The encoded protein is CASSREFGIDGYTF. The chain links TRBV4-2 to TRBJ1-2; D is ambiguous. Germline V CDR1 and CDR2: LGHNA, YNFKEQ. Trimming pared 4 bases from V and 6 bases from J, leaving 15 bases between. The CDR3 spans 14 residues.

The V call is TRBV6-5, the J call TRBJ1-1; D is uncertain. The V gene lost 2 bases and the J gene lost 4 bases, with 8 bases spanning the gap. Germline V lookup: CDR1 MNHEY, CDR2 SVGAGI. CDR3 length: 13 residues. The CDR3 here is CASSYSPSTEAFF. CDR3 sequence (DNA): TGTGCCAGCAGTTACAGTCCCAGCACTGAAGCTTTCTTT.

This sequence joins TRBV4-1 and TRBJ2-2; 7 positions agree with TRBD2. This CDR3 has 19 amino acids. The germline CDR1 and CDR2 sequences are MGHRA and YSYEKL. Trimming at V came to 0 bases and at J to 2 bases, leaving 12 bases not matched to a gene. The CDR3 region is CASSQDYHRASGNTGELFF. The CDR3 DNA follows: TGCGCCAGCAGCCAAGATTATCATCGGGCTAGCGGAAACACCGGGGAGCTGTTTTTT.

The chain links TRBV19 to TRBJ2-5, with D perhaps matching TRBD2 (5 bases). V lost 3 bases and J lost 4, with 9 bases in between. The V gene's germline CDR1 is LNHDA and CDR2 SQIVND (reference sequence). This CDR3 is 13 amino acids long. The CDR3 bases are TGTGCCAGTAGTATGGACTGGGGAGAGACCCAGTACTTC. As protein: CASSMDWGETQYF.

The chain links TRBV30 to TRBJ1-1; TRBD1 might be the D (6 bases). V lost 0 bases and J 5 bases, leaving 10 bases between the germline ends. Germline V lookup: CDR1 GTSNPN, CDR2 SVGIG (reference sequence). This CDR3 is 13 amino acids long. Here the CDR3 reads CAWSVRGRTEAFF. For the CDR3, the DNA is TGTGCCTGGAGTGTAAGGGGGAGAACTGAAGCTTTCTTT.

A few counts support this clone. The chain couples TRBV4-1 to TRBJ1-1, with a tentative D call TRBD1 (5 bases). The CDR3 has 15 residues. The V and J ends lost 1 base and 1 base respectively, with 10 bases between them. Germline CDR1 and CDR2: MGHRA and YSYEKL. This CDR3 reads CASSQVGRTNTEAFF. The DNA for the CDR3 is TGCGCCAGCAGCCAAGTGGGACGGACGAACACTGAAGCTTTCTTT.

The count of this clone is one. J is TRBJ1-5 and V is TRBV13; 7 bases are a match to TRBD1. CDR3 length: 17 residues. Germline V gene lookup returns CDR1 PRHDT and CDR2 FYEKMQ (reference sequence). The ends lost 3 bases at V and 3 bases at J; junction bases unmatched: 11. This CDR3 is CASSLGLEGAYNQPQHF. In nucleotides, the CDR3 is TGTGCCAGCAGCTTGGGGCTGGAGGGGGCCTACAATCAGCCCCAGCATTTT.

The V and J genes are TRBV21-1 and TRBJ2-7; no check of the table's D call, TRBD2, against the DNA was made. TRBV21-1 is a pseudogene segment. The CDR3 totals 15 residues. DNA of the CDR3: TGTGCCAGCAGCAAGAGCGACGTAGGGAGCGACGAGCAGTACTTC. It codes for CASSKSDVGSDEQYF.

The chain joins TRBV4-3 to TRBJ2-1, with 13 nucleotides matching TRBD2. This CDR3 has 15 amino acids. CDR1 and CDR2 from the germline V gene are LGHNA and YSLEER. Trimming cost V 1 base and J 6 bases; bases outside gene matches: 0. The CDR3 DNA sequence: TGCGCCAGCAGCCAAGGGACTAGCGGGAGCAATGAGCAGTTCTTC. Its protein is CASSQGTSGSNEQFF.

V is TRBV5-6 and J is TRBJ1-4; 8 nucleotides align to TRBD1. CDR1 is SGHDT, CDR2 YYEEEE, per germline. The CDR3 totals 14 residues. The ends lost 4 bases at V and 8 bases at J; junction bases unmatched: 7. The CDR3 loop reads CASSRSGGPEKLFF. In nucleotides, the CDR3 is TGTGCCAGCAGCCGATCAGGGGGCCCCGAAAAACTGTTTTTT.

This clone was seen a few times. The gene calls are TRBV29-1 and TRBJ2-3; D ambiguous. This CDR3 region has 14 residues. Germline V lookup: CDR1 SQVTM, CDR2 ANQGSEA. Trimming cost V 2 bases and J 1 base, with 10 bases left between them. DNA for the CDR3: TGCAGCGTTGAAATGACATTGGGCACAGATACGCAGTATTTT. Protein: CSVEMTLGTDTQYF.

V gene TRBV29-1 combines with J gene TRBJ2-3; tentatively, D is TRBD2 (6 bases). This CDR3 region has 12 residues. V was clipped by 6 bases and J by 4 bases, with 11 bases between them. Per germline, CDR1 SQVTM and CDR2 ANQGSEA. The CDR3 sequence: CSVNRDSDTQYF. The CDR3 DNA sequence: TGCAGCGTAAATCGGGACTCAGATACGCAGTATTTT.

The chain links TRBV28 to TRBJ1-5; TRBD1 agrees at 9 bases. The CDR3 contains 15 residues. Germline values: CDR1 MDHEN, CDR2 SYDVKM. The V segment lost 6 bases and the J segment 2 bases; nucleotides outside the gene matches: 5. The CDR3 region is CASSTGGAGNQPQHF. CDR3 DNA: TGTGCCAGCAGCACAGGGGGCGCTGGCAATCAGCCCCAGCATTTT.

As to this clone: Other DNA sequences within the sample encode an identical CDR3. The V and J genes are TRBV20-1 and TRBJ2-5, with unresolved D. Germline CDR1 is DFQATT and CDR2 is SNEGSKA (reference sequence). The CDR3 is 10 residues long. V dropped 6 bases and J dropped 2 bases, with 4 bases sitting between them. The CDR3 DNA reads TGCAGTGCGACACAAGAGACCCAGTACTTC. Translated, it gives CSATQETQYF.

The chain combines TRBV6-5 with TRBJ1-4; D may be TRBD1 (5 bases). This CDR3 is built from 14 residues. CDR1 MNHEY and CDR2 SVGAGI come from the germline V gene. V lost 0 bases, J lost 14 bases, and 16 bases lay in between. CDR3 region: CASSYSLGTRRLFF. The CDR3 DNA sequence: TGTGCCAGCAGTTACTCTTTGGGGACTCGTAGGCTGTTTTTT.

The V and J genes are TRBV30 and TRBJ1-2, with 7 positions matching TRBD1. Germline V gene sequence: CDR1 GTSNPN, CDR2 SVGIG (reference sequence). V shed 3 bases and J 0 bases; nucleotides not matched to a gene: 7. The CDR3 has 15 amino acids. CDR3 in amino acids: CAWRVTGTANYGYTF. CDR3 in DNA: TGTGCCTGGAGGGTGACCGGGACAGCTAACTATGGCTACACCTTC.

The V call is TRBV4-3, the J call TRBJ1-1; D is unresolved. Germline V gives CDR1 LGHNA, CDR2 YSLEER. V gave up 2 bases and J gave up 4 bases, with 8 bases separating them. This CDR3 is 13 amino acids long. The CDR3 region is CASSQQAGTEAFF. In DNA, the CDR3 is TGCGCCAGCAGCCAACAGGCCGGCACTGAAGCTTTCTTT.

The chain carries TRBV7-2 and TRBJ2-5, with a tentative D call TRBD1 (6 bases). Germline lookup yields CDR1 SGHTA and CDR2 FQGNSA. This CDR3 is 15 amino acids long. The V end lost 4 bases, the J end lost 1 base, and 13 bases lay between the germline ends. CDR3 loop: CASSSLQGPQETQYF. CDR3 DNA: TGTGCCAGCAGCTCCTTGCAGGGGCCCCAAGAGACCCAGTACTTC. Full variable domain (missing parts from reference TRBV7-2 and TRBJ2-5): GAGVSQSPSNKVTEKGKDVELRCDPISGHTALYWYRQSLGQGLEFLIYFQGNSAPDKSGLPSDRFSAERTGGSVSTLTIQRTQQEDSAVYLCASSSLQGPQETQYFGPGTRLLVL.

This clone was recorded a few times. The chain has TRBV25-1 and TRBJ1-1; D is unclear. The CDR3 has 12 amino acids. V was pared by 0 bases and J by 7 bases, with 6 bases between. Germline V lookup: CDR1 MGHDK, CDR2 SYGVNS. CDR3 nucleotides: TGTGCCAGCAGTGAATATAACCATGAAGCTTTCTTT. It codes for CASSEYNHEAFF. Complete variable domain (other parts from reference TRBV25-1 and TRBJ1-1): EADIYQTPRYLVIGTGKKITLECSQTMGHDKMYWYQQDPGMELHLIHYSYGVNSTEKGDLSSESTVSRIRTEHFPLTLESARPSHTSQYLCASSEYNHEAFFGQGTRLTVV.

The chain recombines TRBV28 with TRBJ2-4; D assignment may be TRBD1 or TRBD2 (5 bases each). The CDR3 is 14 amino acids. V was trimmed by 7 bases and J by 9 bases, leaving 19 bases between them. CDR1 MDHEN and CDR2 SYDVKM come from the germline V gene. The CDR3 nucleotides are TGTGCCAGCACTACGCCCGGGGAAAGGGGCATTCAGTACTTC. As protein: CASTTPGERGIQYF.

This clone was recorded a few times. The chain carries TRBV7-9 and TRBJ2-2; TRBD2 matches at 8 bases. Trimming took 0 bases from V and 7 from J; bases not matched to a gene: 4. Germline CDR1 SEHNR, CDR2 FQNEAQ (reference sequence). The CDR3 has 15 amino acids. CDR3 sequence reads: CASSLASLAGGELFF. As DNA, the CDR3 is TGTGCCAGCAGCTTAGCCAGCCTAGCGGGCGGGGAGCTGTTTTTT. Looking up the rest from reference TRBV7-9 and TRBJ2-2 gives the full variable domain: DTGVSQNPRHKITKRGQNVTFRCDPISEHNRLYWYRQTLGQGPEFLTYFQNEAQLEKSRLLSDRFSAERPKGSFSTLEIQRTEQGDSAMYLCASSLASLAGGELFFGEGSRLTVL.

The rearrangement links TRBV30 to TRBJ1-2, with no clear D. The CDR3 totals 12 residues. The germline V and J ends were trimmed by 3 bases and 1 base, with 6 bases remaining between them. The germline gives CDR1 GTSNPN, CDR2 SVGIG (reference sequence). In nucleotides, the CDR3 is TGTGCCTGGAGGCGGGTTAACTATGGCTACACCTTC. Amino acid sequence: CAWRRVNYGYTF.

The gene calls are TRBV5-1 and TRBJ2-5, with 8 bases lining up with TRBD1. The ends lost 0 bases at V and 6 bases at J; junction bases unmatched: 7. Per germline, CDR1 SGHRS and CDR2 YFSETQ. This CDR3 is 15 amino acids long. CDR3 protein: CASSLALGDRKTQYF. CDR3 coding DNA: TGCGCCAGCAGCTTGGCTCTGGGGGACAGGAAGACCCAGTACTTC. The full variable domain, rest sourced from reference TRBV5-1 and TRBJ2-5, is KAGVTQTPRYLIKTRGQQVTLSCSPISGHRSVSWYQQTPGQGLQFLFEYFSETQRNKGNFPGRFSGRQFSNSRSEMNVSTLELGDSALYLCASSLALGDRKTQYFGPGTRLLVL.

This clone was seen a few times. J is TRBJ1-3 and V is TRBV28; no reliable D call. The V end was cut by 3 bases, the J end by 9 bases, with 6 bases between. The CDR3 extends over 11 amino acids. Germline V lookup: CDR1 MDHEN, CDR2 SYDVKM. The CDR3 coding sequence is TGTGCCAGCAGTTTGGAAGGCACCATATATTTT. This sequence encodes CASSLEGTIYF.